This TCR beta chain was sequenced for a study of T cell changes during pregnancy in multiple sclerosis. Sequencing was performed with immunoSEQ multiplex PCR; in TCRdb, only in-frame clones are kept and a portion is missing. The data show around 56,000 clones, about 89% seen once. The ends lost 6 bases at V and 6 bases at J; junction bases unmatched: 10. This CDR3 spans 15 amino acids. Germline V gives CDR1 ENHRY, CDR2 SYGVKD. The specimen comprised peripheral blood, sampled after pregnancy. This TCR was recovered from a female donor with multiple sclerosis, enrolled in a pregnancy study. V is TRBV10-3 and J is TRBJ2-1, with 8 bases identical to TRBD2. As DNA, the CDR3 is TGTGCCATCAGGGCGGAAGCGGGGGCCCCCAATGAGCAGTTCTTC. This codes for CAIRAEAGAPNEQFF.